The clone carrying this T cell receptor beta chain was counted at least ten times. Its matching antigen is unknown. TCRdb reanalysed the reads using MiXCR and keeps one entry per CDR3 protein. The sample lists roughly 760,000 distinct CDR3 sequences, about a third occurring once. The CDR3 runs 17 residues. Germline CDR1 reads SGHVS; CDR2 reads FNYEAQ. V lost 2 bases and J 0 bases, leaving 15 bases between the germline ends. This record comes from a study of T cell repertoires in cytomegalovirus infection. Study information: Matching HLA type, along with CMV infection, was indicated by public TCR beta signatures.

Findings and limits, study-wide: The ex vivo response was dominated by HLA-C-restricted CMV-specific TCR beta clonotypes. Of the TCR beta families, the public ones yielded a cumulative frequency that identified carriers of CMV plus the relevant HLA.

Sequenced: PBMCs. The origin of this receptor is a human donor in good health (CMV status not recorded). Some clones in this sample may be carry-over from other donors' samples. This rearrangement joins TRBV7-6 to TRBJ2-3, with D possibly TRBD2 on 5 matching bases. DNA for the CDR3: TGTGCCAGCAGCTTAAACCCGGGGTCTCCTAGCACAGATACGCAGTATTTT. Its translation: CASSLNPGSPSTDTQYF. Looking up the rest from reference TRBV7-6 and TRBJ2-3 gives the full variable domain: GAGVSQSPRYKVTKRGQDVALRCDPISGHVSLYWYRQALGQGPEFLTYFNYEAQQDKSGLPNDRFSAERPEGSISTLTIQRTEQRDSAMYRCASSLNPGSPSTDTQYFGPGTRLTVL.